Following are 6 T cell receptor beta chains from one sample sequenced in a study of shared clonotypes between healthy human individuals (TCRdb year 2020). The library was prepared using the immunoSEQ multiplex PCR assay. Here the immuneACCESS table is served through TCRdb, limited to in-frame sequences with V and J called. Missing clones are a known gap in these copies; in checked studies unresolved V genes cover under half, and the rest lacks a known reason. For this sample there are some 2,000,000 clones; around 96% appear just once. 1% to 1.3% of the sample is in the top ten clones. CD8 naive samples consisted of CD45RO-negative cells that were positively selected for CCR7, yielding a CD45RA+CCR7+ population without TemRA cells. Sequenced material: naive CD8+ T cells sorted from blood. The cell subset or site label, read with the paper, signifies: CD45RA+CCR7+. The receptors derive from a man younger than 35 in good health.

DNA for the CDR3: TGTGCCAGCAGCTTAGCGCGCTCAAACATCCCCTACGAGCAGTACTTC. Translated: CASSLARSNIPYEQYF. The chain couples TRBV7-9 to TRBJ2-7, with D hard to call. Germline assignment: CDR1 SEHNR and CDR2 FQNEAQ (reference sequence). The CDR3 runs 16 residues. Trimming took 0 bases from V and 2 from J, leaving 14 bases between them.

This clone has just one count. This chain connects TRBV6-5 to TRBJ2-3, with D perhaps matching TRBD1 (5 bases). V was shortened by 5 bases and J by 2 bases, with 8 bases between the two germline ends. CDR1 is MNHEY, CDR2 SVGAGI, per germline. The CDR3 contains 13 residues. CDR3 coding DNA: TGTGCCAGCAGTCAGGGCTCCACAGATACGCAGTATTTT. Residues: CASSQGSTDTQYF.

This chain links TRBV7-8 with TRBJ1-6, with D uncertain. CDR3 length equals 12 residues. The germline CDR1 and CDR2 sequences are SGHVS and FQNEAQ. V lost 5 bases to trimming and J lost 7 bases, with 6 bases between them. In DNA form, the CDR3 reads TGTGCCAGCAGCCCCCCCAATTCACCCCTCCACTTT. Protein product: CASSPPNSPLHF.

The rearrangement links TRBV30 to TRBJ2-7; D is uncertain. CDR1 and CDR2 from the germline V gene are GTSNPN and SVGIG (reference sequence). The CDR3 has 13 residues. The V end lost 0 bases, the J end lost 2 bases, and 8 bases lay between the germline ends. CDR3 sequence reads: CAWSVLQPYEQYF. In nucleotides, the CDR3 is TGTGCCTGGAGTGTACTTCAACCCTACGAGCAGTACTTC. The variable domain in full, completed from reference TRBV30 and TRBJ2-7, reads SQTIHQWPATLVQPVGSPLSLECTVEGTSNPNLYWYRQAAGRGLQLLFYSVGIGQISSEVPQNLSASRPQDRQFILSSKKLLLSDSGFYLCAWSVLQPYEQYFGPGTRLTVT.

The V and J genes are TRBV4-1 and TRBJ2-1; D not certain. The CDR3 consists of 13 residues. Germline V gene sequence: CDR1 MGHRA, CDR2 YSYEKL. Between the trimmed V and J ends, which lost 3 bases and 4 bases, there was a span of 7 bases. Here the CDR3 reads CASSHTIYNEQFF. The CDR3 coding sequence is TGCGCCAGCAGCCATACCATTTACAATGAGCAGTTCTTC.

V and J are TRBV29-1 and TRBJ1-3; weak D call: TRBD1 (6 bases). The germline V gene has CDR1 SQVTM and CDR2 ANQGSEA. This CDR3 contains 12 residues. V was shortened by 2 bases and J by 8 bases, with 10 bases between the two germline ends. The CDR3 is CSVESGEDTIYF. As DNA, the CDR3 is TGCAGCGTTGAATCAGGGGAGGACACCATATATTTT.